Detailed here is one TCR beta chain. Seattle enrolled patients during active infection and tracked them longitudinally. The V gene lost 5 bases and the J gene lost 0 bases, with 8 bases spanning the gap. Germline-derived CDR1 and CDR2 are MDHEN and SYDVKM. The CDR3 totals 14 residues. Clones were read by immunoSEQ multiplex PCR, and TCRdb kept only the in-frame ones, dropping some. This table has some 360,000 clones, 70% to 90% appearing once. The sample originates from a study of blood T cell repertoires in COVID-19. The sequencing input was peripheral blood. The clonotype originates from a woman aged 55-69 years with COVID-19, enrolled during active disease. The genes are TRBV28 and TRBJ1-3; no reliable D call. CDR3: CASSTSYSGNTIYF. The DNA of the CDR3 is TGTGCCAGCAGTACAAGTTACTCTGGAAACACCATATATTTT.